This TCR beta chain derives from a study of OX40 agonist ivuxolimab in advanced cancers. As for the study in general: Ivuxolimab, an antibody acting as an agonist of OX40 (CD134), was used to treat patients.

The CDR3 sequence is 16 residues long. Trimming removed 4 bases at V and 2 bases at J, with 19 bases between. Per the germline V gene, CDR1 is SGHNT and CDR2 is YYREEE (reference sequence). Using immunoSEQ multiplex PCR, the repertoire was profiled, and TCRdb retains in-frame clones only, with some absent. This table holds roughly 75,000 clones, roughly 86% found once. This chain links TRBV5-4 with TRBJ2-7; D is tentatively TRBD1 or TRBD2 (5 bases each). This TCR came from an adult with an advanced solid tumor such as melanoma, head and neck, liver or kidney cancer. The sequencing used CD4+ or CD8+ T cells sorted from blood, collected in a trial of the OX40 agonist ivuxolimab. CDR3: CASSPRRGAPPYEQYF. DNA of the CDR3: TGTGCCAGCAGCCCGCGTCGGGGCGCCCCTCCCTACGAGCAGTACTTC.